This note documents a single T cell receptor (beta chain) sequence. Its binding antigen is unknown. One base away there is no much larger clone; base qualities are not given. Inclusive of the bounding cysteine and phenylalanine, the CDR3 is 13 residues long. CDR3 DNA is the only sequence kept; it has 39 bases, read in frame from the first base. From a lookup of the germline V gene (reference sequence), CDR1 and CDR2 are LNHDA and SQIVND. A distance of 13 bases separates the germline ends of V and J, which lose 6 bases and 5 bases respectively. For each sorted CD8+ T cell subset, the entire amount of extracted DNA went into the assay. The immunoSEQ TCRb Assay kit was used according to manufacturer instructions to amplify TCR beta CDR3 sequences from genomic DNA. The KAPA Library Quantification Kit for Illumina platforms was used to quantify pooled libraries by qPCR. Pooled libraries were sequenced on an Illumina NextSeq 500, clustered at roughly 0.6-1.2 pM. The authors' pipeline ran thus. TCR data were analyzed with immunoSEQ ANALYZER and the R LymphoSeq package. A rearrangement efficiency score was calculated as productive divided by the sum of productive and non-productive CDR3 sequences. Clonality was measured with the Gini coefficient and diversity with the Renyi index at alpha=1, and both measures were compared pairwise between timepoints within each patient. In LymphoSeq, clonal relatedness was computed using an edit distance of 3, and repertoire similarity was computed using the Bhattacharyya coefficient. To classify response, a linear discriminant analysis based on week-3 changes in clonality and diversity was built using the R MASS and caret packages. TCRdb's version of the immuneACCESS table is confined to in-frame rearrangements and falls short of the full clone set. An unresolved V gene accounts for under half of the shortfall where checked; the remainder is of unknown origin. Clonal size and the V and J genes are those of that table, whereas D and trimming came from the DNA. The sample table holds 1,200 to 1,500 clones, of which roughly 90% were seen once. The ten biggest clones cover around 1.5% of the sample.

This entry comes from a study of blood T cell dynamics during melanoma immunotherapy (dated by TCRdb to about 2020). Background for the entire study: Patients had metastatic melanoma and received first-line pembrolizumab or nivolumab plus ipilimumab as standard of care in the United Kingdom. To find early correlates of response, peripheral T cell receptor repertoires were profiled in metastatic melanoma patients before and after one cycle of checkpoint inhibitor therapy. The training cohort consisted of consecutive patients, while an additional independent group of patients from the same centre was pooled to form an external validation set. What the work shows at the level of the full study, not this receptor alone: The relatively small sample size was recognized as a factor that could limit how well the results generalize. The study was unable to establish whether the T cell clones driving the repertoire changes were melanoma-specific or instead reflected general immune activation. Of the sorted CD8+ subsets, TIE cells had both the greatest clonality and the greatest similarity to cfDNA CDR3 sequences, which suggests active turnover converging on dominant clones.

The time point label corresponds to: pre-treatment baseline. Blood samples were taken before treatment (T0) and at week 3 (W3), following the first cycle of checkpoint blockade. Except for a couple of patients with rapid clinical progression, response was assessed 12 weeks after the first infusion by RECIST 1.1; disease control meant complete response, partial response or stable disease. Any patient who had received prior systemic cancer treatment, was on concomitant immunosuppressant therapy or had synchronous other active malignancies was excluded. In six patients, three with progression and three with disease control, sorted CD8+ memory and naive T cell subsets were sequenced at T0 and W3. Lymphoprep and SepMate tubes were used to isolate PBMC from blood, and red cell lysis was then performed. QIAamp DNA Blood Mini kits were used to extract DNA from PBMC and sorted T cell subsets. Before DNA extraction, CD8+ T cell subsets were live-sorted on a FACSAria III cytometer and then frozen. Fresh PBMC for flow cytometry were held at 4°C in PBS with approximately 2.2% fetal bovine serum and analyzed within 25 hours.

This clonotype was sampled from a human donor with melanoma. The sample was effector memory CD8+ T cells from blood, taken from a patient treated with checkpoint blockade. Recombination joined TRBV19 with TRBJ1-1; no D segment can be confidently identified. The DNA is as follows: TGTGCCAGTAGGGCGGGCGCCGGGACTGAAGCTTTCTTT. This is translated as CASRAGAGTEAFF.